The clone carrying this T cell receptor (beta chain) was recorded at least ten times. As yet, its antigen is unknown. After removal of 0 bases from V and 8 bases from J, the junction contained 5 bases not matched to a gene. This CDR3 is 16 amino acids long. Germline CDR1 is SGHRS and CDR2 is YFSETQ. It was with unique molecular identifiers that the TCRbeta library was prepared. Each CDR3 protein gets one entry after TCRdb re-called the PCR reads with MiXCR. Of hundreds of thousands of distinct CDR3 sequences in the sample, about an eighth were seen once. The record originates from a study of T-cell reconstitution after alpha-beta-depleted transplantation in children. General study findings and limits: For some patients, TCRbeta diversity was high at day 60 because of recipient T cells and thymic progenitors that survived. One year post-transplant, T-cell counts and diversity were largely derived from T cells produced anew.

This clonotype originated in a girl aged 2-10 years with congenital amegakaryocytic thrombocytopenia, due to receive a stem cell transplant. V usage is TRBV5-1 and J usage is TRBJ2-1, with 13 bases identical to TRBD2. The sequences come from PBMCs, collected before TCRalphabeta/CD19-depleted stem cell transplant. CDR3 in amino acids: CASSLELAGGVYEQFF. CDR3 sequence (DNA): TGCGCCAGCAGCTTGGAACTAGCGGGAGGGGTCTATGAGCAGTTCTTC.